This T cell receptor beta chain came from a study of cytomegalovirus exposure and HLA in healthy donors (dated by TCRdb to 2017 to 2019). Some background on the complete study: An earlier analysis of roughly 610 of the donors reported approximately 280 Gb of sequence data and about 120 million unique TCR beta sequences obtained from around 170 million T cells. Genome-wide SNP genotypes for about 65% of the 666 donors were used in a later genetic analysis, which treated that subset as a discovery cohort. A later analysis re-analyzed previously published TCR beta repertoires from roughly 690 donors and added high-resolution HLA genotyping to study TCR occurrence patterns. Of the 300 to 500 genotyped donors, roughly 76% were placed in the genetic ancestry cluster associated with self-reported Caucasian donors. To predict cytomegalovirus infection status, the study combined high-throughput TCR immunosequencing, statistical association of individual TCRs with disease status, and machine learning. Class I and class II HLA loci were covered by the typing at four-digit resolution. An early release covering roughly 600 HLA-typed donors comprised about 320 gigabases of sequencing data and tens of millions of unique TCR sequences. Along with the approximately 650-subject first cohort, a separate validation cohort of around 120 different subjects was used. In the later analysis, no new phenotypic data were used to find candidate immune exposures; instead, reliance was placed on TCR beta sequences and their occurrence across donors. The study was designed to test whether signatures of past pathogen exposure could be identified by cataloging public T cell receptors. Several DR-DQ haplotypes were handled as single units for association and clustering because linkage in the cohort was strong. Donor age, sex, ethnicity and CMV serostatus were compiled alongside the repertoire data. The T cell repertoires of under 700 subjects were profiled by immunosequencing and related to cytomegalovirus serostatus. To decide whether each TCR beta V gene segment behaved as functional or pseudogenic, an earlier analysis of approximately 620 of the donors relied on high-throughput TCR beta sequencing. Typing coverage varied by locus: about 629-640 donors for A, B, C, DRB1 and DQB1; approximately 520 for DQA1; some 610 for DPA1; more than 450 for DPB1. All discovery cohort repertoires had been generated on a single sequencing platform. Among 300 to 450 genotyped donors of the cohort, an average of around 240,000 unique TCR beta nucleotide sequences were sequenced per donor, around 20% of them non-productive. Summary of the overall study and its limitations: V-gene and J-gene trimming of TCR beta chains was associated with a missense DCLRE1C variant in a later genetic analysis, and the association was replicated in an independent cohort. In a later analysis, several top co-occurrence clusters were reported to appear linked to parvovirus B19, influenza, CMV and Epstein-Barr virus. A cluster of highly shared sequence variants was judged likely to represent a technical artifact of the sequencing pipeline. Linkage disequilibrium might explain the correlated functional status among segregating V segments, but an unknown experimental factor could not be excluded. The authors suggested that the approach could potentially be generalized to other disease states and immunological phenotypes. Some IMGT-functional V segments, including TRBV6-2 and TRBV6-3, could not be told apart with the 87-base-pair reads, so those segments were excluded. The study gave a list of under 200 TCR beta chains associated with cytomegalovirus. HLA typing was unavailable for some donors at each locus, so association tests used only the typed subset. A further reported finding was that TCR beta sequences accurately predicted the HLA-A and HLA-B alleles for most subjects in the first cohort. Most CMV-associated TCR beta chains appeared to be HLA-restricted in a later analysis, and the HLA associations seemed to be driven largely by CMV exposure. The presence/absence analyses assumed that sequencing depth was roughly uniform across donors, and that assumption may not be true. In an earlier analysis of about 540 of the donors, most TCR beta V segments were observed in productive rearrangements about 87% or about 30% of the time, broadly matching IMGT annotations. When HLA alleles, especially DR and DQ, strongly co-occurred, attributing TCR associations to individual alleles was difficult. Immune exposure information for the cohort was limited to CMV serostatus. Because counts were too low, more than 15 rarely observed V segments, including chromosome 9 orphons, were left out of the earlier analysis of some 600 of the donors. Cytomegalovirus status was reported to be diagnosed by the classifier with high specificity and sensitivity in both the original and validation cohorts. In a later analysis, HLA-associated TCR beta chains showed more clonal expansion and lower generation probabilities than non-associated chains that were equally common. While some public TCRs were present in many individuals, most TCR sequences turned up only very rarely across donors. In a later genetic analysis, fewer N-insertions in productive TCRs were reported among donors in an Asian-associated ancestry cluster than the roughly 700-donor mean. This cohort had only TCR beta chains sequenced, and the lack of alpha or paired-chain data limited which features could be detected. A later analysis associated around 16,000 TCR beta sequences with specific HLA alleles at a false discovery rate of 0.05. In a later analysis, the rate of TCR association differed among HLA loci, with DRB1 alleles having the most associated TCRs and HLA-C alleles having the fewest. Three of the identified cytomegalovirus-associated TCR beta chains were confirmed in vitro to be specific for cytomegalovirus antigens.

The cohort comprised 550 to 700 healthy bone marrow donors. All cohort members were sampled while nominally healthy, although unrecorded immune exposures were likely present. The donor was CMV seropositive and was included in the group of 250 to 300 seropositive cohort members. Every donor gave a peripheral blood sample, and the peripheral blood mononuclear cells from that sample were used for TCR beta sequencing. Genomic DNA was extracted from the blood cell samples with the Qiagen DNeasy Blood Extraction Kit. The CDR3 contains 15 residues, cysteine and phenylalanine counted. The entry retains the CDR3 DNA only, 45 bases that are in frame from base 1. A distance of 13 bases separates the germline ends of V and J, which lose 0 bases and 5 bases respectively. Via the germline V gene (reference sequence), CDR1 is LNHNV and CDR2 YYDKDF. Details on this clone: Its antigen remains unidentified. No much larger clonotype is one base removed from it; base qualities were not supplied.

Library creation used the immunoSEQ multiplex PCR assay. A mixture of 60 forward primers for TCR Vbeta segments and 13 reverse primers for TCR Jbeta segments was used in the multiplex PCR. A multiplex PCR assay on genomic DNA amplified the CDR3 region of rearranged TCR beta genes. The Illumina HiSeq System was used to sequence the amplified TCR beta libraries as 87-base-pair reads. The authors' pipeline ran thus. A later analysis tallied 80 million to 95 million unique TCR beta chains across the 550 to 850 repertoires, and roughly 11 million of those chains were shared by two or more donors. To remove PCR and sequencing errors, raw reads were error-corrected and collapsed into unique sequences using a nearest-neighbor algorithm that merged closely related sequences. Alignment of CDR3 sequences to IMGT reference sequences was used to assign V, D and J gene segments. For a sequence to be retained, a match of at least six nucleotides to both a V gene segment and a J gene segment was required. Rearrangements were called productive when the CDR3 lacked stop codons and stayed in frame with V and J; all others were non-productive. Following IMGT convention, CDR3 was defined as the stretch from the second conserved V-encoded cysteine to the conserved J-encoded phenylalanine. The earlier analysis of about 610 of the donors excluded sequences that lacked an unambiguous match to a single V gene segment. An earlier analysis of about 590 of the donors classified V segments as functional when productive rearrangements were above 56.7% and as segregating when the standard deviation between donors was above 5%. To diagnose cytomegalovirus status from the catalog of TCR beta chain sequences, a statistical classification framework was built. In a later analysis, TCR nucleotide sequences were compared against IMGT/GENE-DB human TR gene sequences so that V and J genes could be assigned. A later analysis assigned CDR3 sequences and most-parsimonious VDJ recombination scenarios with the TCRdist pipeline. A later analysis defined each TCR beta chain by its CDR3 amino acid sequence plus V-gene family, and excluded reads lacking a unique V-gene family. As a way to deal with suspected cross-contamination and a sequencing artifact, a later analysis dropped roughly 620 nucleotide sequences that were highly shared and had low generation probability. In a later analysis, a clonal expansion index was calculated for each public chain from normalized within-repertoire ranks of inferred template counts. In a later analysis, generation probabilities were computed with a VDJ recombination model fitted to out-of-frame rearrangements, and the resulting probabilities were checked against IGoR. In a later analysis, TCR-TCR, TCR-HLA and TCR-CMV co-occurrence was scored with hypergeometric tests, and a repertoire-size bias correction was applied to TCR pairs. False discovery rates were estimated in a later analysis by permuting HLA or CMV assignments 20 times. In a later analysis, co-occurring TCRs were grouped using DBSCAN, with TCRdist sequence similarity added in when clustering inside HLA-allele-positive subsets. Repertoires with fewer than 30,000 or more than 120,000 public chains, plus five repertoires with anomalous nucleotide sharing, were excluded from co-occurrence clustering. TCRdb obtained this table from immuneACCESS and retained in-frame rearrangements with V and J assigned. These tables miss some clones; where compared with another copy, unresolved V genes account for less than half of the shortfall, and the remainder is unexplained. V and J calls and clone size come straight from that table; D and trimming were deduced from the DNA. This sample gives 150,000 to 200,000 clones in total; roughly 13% of them show up just once. Of the sample, approximately 8.4% falls within the top ten clones.

The sequence came from a man in his fifties in good health and CMV-seropositive. The chain is encoded by TRBV15 joined to TRBJ2-5, with no confident D gene call. What was sequenced was PBMCs. The nucleotides are TGTGCCACCAGCAGAGATATGGCCGACTTGGAGACCCAGTACTTC. Its protein reads: CATSRDMADLETQYF.